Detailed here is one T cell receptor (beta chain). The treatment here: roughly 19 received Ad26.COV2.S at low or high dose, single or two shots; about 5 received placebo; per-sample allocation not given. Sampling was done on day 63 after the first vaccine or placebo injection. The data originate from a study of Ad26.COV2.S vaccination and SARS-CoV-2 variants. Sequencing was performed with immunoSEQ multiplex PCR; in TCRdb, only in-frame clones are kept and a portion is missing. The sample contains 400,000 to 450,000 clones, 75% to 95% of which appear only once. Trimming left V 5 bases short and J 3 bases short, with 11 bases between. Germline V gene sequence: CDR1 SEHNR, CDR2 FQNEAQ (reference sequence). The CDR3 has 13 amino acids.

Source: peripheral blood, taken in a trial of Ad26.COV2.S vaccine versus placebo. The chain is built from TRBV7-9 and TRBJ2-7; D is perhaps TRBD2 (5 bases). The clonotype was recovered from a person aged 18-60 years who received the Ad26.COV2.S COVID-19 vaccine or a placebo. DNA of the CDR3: TGTGCCAGCAGCCCCGATACTAGCTACGAGCAGTACTTC. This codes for CASSPDTSYEQYF.